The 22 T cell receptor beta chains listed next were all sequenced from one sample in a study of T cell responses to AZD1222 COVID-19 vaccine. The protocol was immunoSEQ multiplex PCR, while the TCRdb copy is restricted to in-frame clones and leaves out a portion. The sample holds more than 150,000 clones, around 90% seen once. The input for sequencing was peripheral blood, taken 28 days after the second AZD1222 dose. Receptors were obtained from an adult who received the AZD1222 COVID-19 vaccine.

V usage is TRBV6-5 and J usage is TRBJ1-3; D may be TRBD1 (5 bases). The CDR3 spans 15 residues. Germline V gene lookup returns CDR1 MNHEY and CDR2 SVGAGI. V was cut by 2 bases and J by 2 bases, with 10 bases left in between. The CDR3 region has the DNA TGTGCCAGCAGTTACGGGACTTTAGCTGGAAACACCATATATTTT. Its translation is CASSYGTLAGNTIYF.

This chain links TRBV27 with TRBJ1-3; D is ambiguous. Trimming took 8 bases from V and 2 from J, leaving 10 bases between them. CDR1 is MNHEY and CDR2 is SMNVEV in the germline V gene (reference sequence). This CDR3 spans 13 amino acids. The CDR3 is CASGSGAGNTIYF. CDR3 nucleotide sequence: TGTGCCAGCGGTTCCGGGGCTGGAAACACCATATATTTT.

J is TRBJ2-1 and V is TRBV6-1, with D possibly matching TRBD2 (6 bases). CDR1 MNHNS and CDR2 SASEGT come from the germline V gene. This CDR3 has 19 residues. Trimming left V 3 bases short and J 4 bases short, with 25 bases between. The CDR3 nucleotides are TGTGCCAGCAGTGACCACAAGGGAGGAACGCGGTATAAATACAATGAGCAGTTCTTC. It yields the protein CASSDHKGGTRYKYNEQFF.

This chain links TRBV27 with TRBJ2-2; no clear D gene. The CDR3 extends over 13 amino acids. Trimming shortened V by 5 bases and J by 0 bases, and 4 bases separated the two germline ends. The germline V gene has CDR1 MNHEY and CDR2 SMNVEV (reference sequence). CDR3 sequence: CASSPPNTGELFF. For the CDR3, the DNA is TGTGCCAGCAGTCCGCCGAACACCGGGGAGCTGTTTTTT.

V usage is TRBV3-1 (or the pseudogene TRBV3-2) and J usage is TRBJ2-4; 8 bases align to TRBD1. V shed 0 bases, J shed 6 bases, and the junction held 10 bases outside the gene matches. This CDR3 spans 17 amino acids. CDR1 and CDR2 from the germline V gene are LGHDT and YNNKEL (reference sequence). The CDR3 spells CASSQDPPQGARNIQYF. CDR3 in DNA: TGTGCCAGCAGCCAAGACCCCCCGCAGGGGGCTAGAAACATTCAGTACTTC.

The CDR3 DNA reads TGTGCCAGCAGCTTAGAGGGGGCGGGCTATGGCTACACCTTC. This sequence encodes CASSLEGAGYGYTF. The V gene is TRBV11-2, the J gene TRBJ1-2, with D tentatively TRBD1 (6 bases). The CDR3 extends over 14 amino acids. Germline CDR1 and CDR2: SGHAT and FQNNGV. V was trimmed by 0 bases and J by 4 bases, leaving 9 bases between them.

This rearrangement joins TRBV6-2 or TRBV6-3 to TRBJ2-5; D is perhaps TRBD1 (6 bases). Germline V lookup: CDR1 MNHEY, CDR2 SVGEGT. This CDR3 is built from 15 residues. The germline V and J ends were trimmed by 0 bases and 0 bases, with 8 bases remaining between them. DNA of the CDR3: TGTGCCAGCAGTTACTCTCGACAGGACCAAGAGACCCAGTACTTC. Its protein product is CASSYSRQDQETQYF.

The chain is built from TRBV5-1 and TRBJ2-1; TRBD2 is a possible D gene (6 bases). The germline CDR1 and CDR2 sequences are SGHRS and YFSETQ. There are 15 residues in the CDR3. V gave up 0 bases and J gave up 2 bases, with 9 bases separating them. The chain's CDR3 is CASSLGSGPYNEQFF. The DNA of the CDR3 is TGCGCCAGCAGCTTGGGTAGCGGTCCCTACAATGAGCAGTTCTTC.

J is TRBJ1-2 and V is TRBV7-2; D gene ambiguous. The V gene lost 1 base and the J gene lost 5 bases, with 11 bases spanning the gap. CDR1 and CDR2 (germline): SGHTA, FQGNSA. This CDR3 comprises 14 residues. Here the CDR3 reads CASSLVQDQYGYTF. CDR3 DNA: TGTGCCAGCAGCTTAGTCCAGGATCAATATGGCTACACCTTC.

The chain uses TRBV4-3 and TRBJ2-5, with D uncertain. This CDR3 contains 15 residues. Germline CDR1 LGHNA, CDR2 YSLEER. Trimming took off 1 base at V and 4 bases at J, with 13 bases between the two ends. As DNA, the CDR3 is TGCGCCAGCAGCCAAGTGACCGGGTTGGGAGAGACCCAGTACTTC. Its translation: CASSQVTGLGETQYF.

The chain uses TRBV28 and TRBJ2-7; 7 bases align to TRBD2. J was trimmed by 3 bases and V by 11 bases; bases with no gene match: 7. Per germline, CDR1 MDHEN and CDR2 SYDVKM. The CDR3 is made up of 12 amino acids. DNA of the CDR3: TGTGCCGGGGGGGACGGCCTCTACGAGCAGTACTTC. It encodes CAGGDGLYEQYF.

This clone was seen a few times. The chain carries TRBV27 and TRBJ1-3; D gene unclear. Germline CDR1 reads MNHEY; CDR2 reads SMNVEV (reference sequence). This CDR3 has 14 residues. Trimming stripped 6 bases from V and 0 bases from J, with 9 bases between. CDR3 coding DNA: TGTGCCAGCAGGGGTTTCGGCTCTGGAAACACCATATATTTT. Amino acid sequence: CASRGFGSGNTIYF.

The CDR3 DNA reads as TGTGCCGGGGGGTTAGCCAAAAACATTCAGTACTTC. This codes for CAGGLAKNIQYF. This chain uses TRBV2 with TRBJ2-4; D may be TRBD2 (6 bases). V lost 11 bases to trimming and J lost 0 bases, with 8 bases between them. There are 12 residues in the CDR3. From germline, CDR1 is SNHLY and CDR2 FYNNEI.

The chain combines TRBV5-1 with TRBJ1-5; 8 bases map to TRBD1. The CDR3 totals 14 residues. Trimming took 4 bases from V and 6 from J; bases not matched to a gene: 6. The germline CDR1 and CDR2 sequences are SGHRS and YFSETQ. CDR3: CASSPGQGGQPQHF. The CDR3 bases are TGCGCCAGCAGCCCTGGACAGGGCGGTCAGCCCCAGCATTTT.

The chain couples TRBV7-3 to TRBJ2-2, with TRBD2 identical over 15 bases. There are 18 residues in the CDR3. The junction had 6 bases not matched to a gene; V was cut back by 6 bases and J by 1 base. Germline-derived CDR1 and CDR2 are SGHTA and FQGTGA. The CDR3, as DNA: TGTGCCAGCAGTCCTCCGGGACTAGCGGGAGGGAACACCGGGGAGCTGTTTTTT. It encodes CASSPPGLAGGNTGELFF.

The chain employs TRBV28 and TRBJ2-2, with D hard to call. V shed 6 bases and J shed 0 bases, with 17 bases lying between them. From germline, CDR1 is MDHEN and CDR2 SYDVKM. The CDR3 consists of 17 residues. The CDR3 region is CASSQISFRTNTGELFF. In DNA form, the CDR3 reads TGTGCCAGCAGCCAGATTAGCTTCCGGACGAACACCGGGGAGCTGTTTTTT.

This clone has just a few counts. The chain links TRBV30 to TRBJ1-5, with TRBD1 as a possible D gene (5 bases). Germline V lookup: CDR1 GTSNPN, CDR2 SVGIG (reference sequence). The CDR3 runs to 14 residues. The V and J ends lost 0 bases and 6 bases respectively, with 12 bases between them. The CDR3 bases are TGTGCCTGGAGTGTATGGGGACGGGGTCAGCCCCAGCATTTT. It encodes CAWSVWGRGQPQHF.

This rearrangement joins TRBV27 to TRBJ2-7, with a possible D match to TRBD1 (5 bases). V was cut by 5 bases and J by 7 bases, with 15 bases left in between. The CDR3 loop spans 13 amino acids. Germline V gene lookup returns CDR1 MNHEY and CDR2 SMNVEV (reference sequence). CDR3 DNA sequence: TGTGCCAGCAGTAGCGCGGATGGGGCGGAGCAGTACTTC. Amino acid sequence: CASSSADGAEQYF.

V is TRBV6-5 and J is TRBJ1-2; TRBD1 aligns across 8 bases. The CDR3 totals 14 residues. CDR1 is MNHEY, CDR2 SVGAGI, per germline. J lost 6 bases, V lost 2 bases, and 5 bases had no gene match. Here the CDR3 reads CASSYPDRADGYTF. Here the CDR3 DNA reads TGTGCCAGCAGTTACCCGGACAGGGCGGATGGCTACACCTTC.

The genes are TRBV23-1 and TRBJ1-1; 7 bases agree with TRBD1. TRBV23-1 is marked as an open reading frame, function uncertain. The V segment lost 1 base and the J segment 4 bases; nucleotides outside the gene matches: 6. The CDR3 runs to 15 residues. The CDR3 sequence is CASSQYERGRTEAFF. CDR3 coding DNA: TGCGCCAGCAGTCAATACGAAAGGGGGCGCACTGAAGCTTTCTTT.

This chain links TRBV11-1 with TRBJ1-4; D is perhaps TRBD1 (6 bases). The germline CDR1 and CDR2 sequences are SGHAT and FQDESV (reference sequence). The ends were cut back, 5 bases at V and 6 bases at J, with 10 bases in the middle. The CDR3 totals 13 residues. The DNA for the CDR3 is TGTGCCAGCAGCATCAACAGGGATGAAAAACTGTTTTTT. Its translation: CASSINRDEKLFF.

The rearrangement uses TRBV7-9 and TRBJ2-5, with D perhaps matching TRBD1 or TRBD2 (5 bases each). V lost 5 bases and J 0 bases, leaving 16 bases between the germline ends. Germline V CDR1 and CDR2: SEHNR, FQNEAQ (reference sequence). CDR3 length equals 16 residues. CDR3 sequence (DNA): TGTGCCAGCAGCCCCGGGGTAGGACAAAACCAAGAGACCCAGTACTTC. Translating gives CASSPGVGQNQETQYF.